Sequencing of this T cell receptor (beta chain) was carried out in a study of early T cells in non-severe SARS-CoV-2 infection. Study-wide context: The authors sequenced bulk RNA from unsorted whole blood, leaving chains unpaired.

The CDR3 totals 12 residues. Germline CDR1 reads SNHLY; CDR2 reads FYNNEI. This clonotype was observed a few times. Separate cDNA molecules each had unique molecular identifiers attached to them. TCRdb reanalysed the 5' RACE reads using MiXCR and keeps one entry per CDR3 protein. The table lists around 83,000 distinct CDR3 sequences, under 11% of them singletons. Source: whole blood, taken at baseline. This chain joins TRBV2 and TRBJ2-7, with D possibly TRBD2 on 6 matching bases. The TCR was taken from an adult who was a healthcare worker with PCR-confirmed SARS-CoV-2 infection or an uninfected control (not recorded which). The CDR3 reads CGGEALSYEQYF. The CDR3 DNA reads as TGTGGGGGGGAGGCCTTGTCCTACGAGCAGTACTTC.